These 14 T cell receptor beta chains were sequenced from one sample in a study of sequential checkpoint blockade in melanoma. Generated by immunoSEQ multiplex PCR, the TCRdb table keeps only in-frame clones and is missing some. The sample consists of approximately 3,700 clones, roughly three fifths of them appearing once. Sample treatment: randomized to nivolumab then ipilimumab (arm A) or the reverse (arm B). This sample comprised CD8+ T cells sorted from blood (inferred from file names), obtained from a patient given nivolumab and ipilimumab in sequence. All receptors derive from a human donor with melanoma.

The genes are TRBV27 and TRBJ1-2; D remains ambiguous. The germline V gene encodes CDR1 MNHEY and CDR2 SMNVEV (reference sequence). V gave up 0 bases and J gave up 8 bases, with 13 bases separating them. The CDR3 covers 14 residues. The CDR3 sequence: CASSLSGRFHGYTF. In DNA, the CDR3 is TGTGCCAGCAGTTTATCTGGCAGGTTCCACGGCTACACCTTC.

V usage is TRBV2 and J usage is TRBJ2-1, with a tentative D call TRBD2 (6 bases). This CDR3 is 12 amino acids long. Trimming removed 5 bases at V and 8 bases at J, with 10 bases between. Germline V gives CDR1 SNHLY, CDR2 FYNNEI. CDR3 bases: TGTGCCAGCAGTTTATGGGAGGATGAGCAGTTCTTC. The encoded protein is CASSLWEDEQFF.

This sequence joins TRBV7-9 and TRBJ2-7; TRBD2 might be the D (6 bases). From germline, CDR1 is SEHNR and CDR2 FQNEAQ (reference sequence). The ends were cut back, 5 bases at V and 7 bases at J, with 12 bases in the middle. The CDR3 is 12 amino acids. The CDR3 DNA follows: TGTGCCAGCAGCACCGGGACTCTTGAGCAGTACTTC. It is translated as CASSTGTLEQYF.

Notes on this clone: This CDR3 is also generated by other DNA sequences in the sample. The chain is built from TRBV7-9 and TRBJ2-5, with a weak D call TRBD2 (5 bases). The germline V and J ends were trimmed by 6 bases and 2 bases, with 19 bases remaining between them. The CDR3 is 16 amino acids. The germline CDR1 and CDR2 sequences are SEHNR and FQNEAQ (reference sequence). This CDR3 is CASRPNEGWNQETQYF. The CDR3, as DNA: TGTGCCAGCAGGCCCAATGAGGGTTGGAATCAAGAGACCCAGTACTTC.

This clone appeared a few times. The chain combines TRBV18 with TRBJ2-1, with 8 bases identical to TRBD2. The CDR3 is 15 amino acids. The V gene's germline CDR1 is KGHSH and CDR2 LQKENI. The junction had 4 bases not matched to a gene; V was cut back by 3 bases and J by 3 bases. DNA for the CDR3: TGTGCCAGCTCACCTCAGCGGGAGCTCTACAATGAGCAGTTCTTC. Protein: CASSPQRELYNEQFF.

This rearrangement joins TRBV4-2 to TRBJ1-2; 9 positions match TRBD1. Germline V gene sequence: CDR1 LGHNA, CDR2 YNFKEQ. The CDR3 sequence is 13 residues long. Germline trimming cut 5 bases from V and 7 bases from J; bases unmatched to any gene: 5. The chain's CDR3 is CASSSGTGFGYTF. Here the CDR3 DNA reads TGTGCCAGCAGCTCCGGGACAGGGTTTGGCTACACCTTC.

The chain employs TRBV4-1 and TRBJ2-7, with D hard to call. V gave up 3 bases and J gave up 6 bases, with 12 bases separating them. Germline CDR1 MGHRA, CDR2 YSYEKL. The CDR3 is made up of 13 amino acids. This chain's CDR3 is CASSQALTLEQYF. CDR3 bases: TGCGCCAGCAGCCAGGCACTAACCCTCGAGCAGTACTTC.

This clone was detected only a few times. J is TRBJ2-1 and V is TRBV7-8, with 12 bases fitting TRBD2. This CDR3 spans 18 amino acids. The germline CDR1 and CDR2 sequences are SGHVS and FQNEAQ. The trim removed 5 bases at V and 4 bases at J, leaving 12 bases unmatched. The CDR3 reads CASSIGDPSGRVYNEQFF. The CDR3 coding sequence is TGTGCCAGCAGCATTGGGGACCCTAGCGGGAGGGTGTACAATGAGCAGTTCTTC.

The chain joins TRBV7-9 to TRBJ1-2, with 7 bases matching TRBD1. CDR1 is SEHNR, CDR2 FQNEAQ, per germline (reference sequence). Trimming removed 2 bases from V and 3 bases from J; junction bases left unmatched: 6. The CDR3 is made up of 15 amino acids. DNA for the CDR3: TGTGCCAGCAGCTTATACCCGGACAGGCACTATGGCTACACCTTC. Translating gives CASSLYPDRHYGYTF.

This rearrangement joins TRBV29-1 to TRBJ2-5; no clear D. CDR3 size: 13 residues. Germline CDR1 SQVTM, CDR2 ANQGSEA. V lost 0 bases and J 2 bases, leaving 7 bases between the germline ends. The CDR3, as DNA: TGCAGCGTTGAAGATGCTAGGCAAGAGACCCAGTACTTC. Encoded protein: CSVEDARQETQYF.

In its sample, this clone was seen a few times. The chain employs TRBV4-2 and TRBJ2-7, with D uncertain. The CDR3 totals 14 residues. Trimming cost V 0 bases and J 3 bases, with 9 bases left between them. Germline CDR1 and CDR2: LGHNA and YNFKEQ. CDR3 loop: CASSQDGQNYEQYF. The CDR3 coding sequence is TGTGCCAGCAGCCAAGATGGGCAGAACTACGAGCAGTACTTC.

The V and J genes are TRBV7-9 and TRBJ2-2; 8 nucleotides match TRBD2. Germline CDR1 reads SEHNR; CDR2 reads FQNEAQ (reference sequence). V gave up 4 bases and J gave up 3 bases; unmatched junction bases: 1. CDR3 length equals 14 residues. This CDR3 reads CASSSTSDTGELFF. The CDR3 DNA sequence: TGTGCCAGCAGCTCGACTAGCGACACCGGGGAGCTGTTTTTT.

The gene calls are TRBV7-9 and TRBJ2-6; a possible D gene is TRBD1 (6 bases). V lost 5 bases and J 3 bases, leaving 17 bases between the germline ends. The CDR3 is made up of 17 amino acids. Germline lookup yields CDR1 SEHNR and CDR2 FQNEAQ (reference sequence). CDR3 in amino acids: CASSSRQASSGANVLTF. The CDR3 DNA sequence: TGTGCCAGCAGCAGCAGACAGGCGTCTAGTGGGGCCAACGTCCTGACTTTC.

This chain connects TRBV9 to TRBJ2-1, with 10 bases fitting TRBD2. The CDR3 sequence is 14 residues long. The germline V gene has CDR1 SGDLS and CDR2 YYNGEE. V shed 1 base, J shed 8 bases, and the junction held 3 bases outside the gene matches. The CDR3 DNA is TGTGCCAGCAGCGTACTAGCGGGAGCGGATGAGCAGTTCTTC. It encodes CASSVLAGADEQFF.